The source of this T cell receptor beta chain is a study of immune cell composition in non-small cell lung cancer. Germline V gives CDR1 LNHNV, CDR2 YYDKDF (reference sequence). Trimming shortened V by 5 bases and J by 1 base, and 18 bases separated the two germline ends. The CDR3 has 17 amino acids. Here immunoSEQ multiplex PCR was the method, and the copy in TCRdb shows in-frame clones only, minus some. The sample holds fewer than 8,000 clones, 65% to 85% seen once. Comment on this clone: The antigen remains undetermined.

Study-level results: Squamous lung tumours showed higher top 10 clone scores and clonality than adenocarcinomas.

This TCR derives from a human donor with non-small cell lung cancer. The sample was lung tumor tissue. The V call is TRBV15, the J call TRBJ1-3; D may be TRBD1 (6 bases). DNA of the CDR3: TGTGCCACCAGCCGGGGGGGGCAGGCCTCTTCTGGAAACACCATATATTTT. This gives the protein CATSRGGQASSGNTIYF.